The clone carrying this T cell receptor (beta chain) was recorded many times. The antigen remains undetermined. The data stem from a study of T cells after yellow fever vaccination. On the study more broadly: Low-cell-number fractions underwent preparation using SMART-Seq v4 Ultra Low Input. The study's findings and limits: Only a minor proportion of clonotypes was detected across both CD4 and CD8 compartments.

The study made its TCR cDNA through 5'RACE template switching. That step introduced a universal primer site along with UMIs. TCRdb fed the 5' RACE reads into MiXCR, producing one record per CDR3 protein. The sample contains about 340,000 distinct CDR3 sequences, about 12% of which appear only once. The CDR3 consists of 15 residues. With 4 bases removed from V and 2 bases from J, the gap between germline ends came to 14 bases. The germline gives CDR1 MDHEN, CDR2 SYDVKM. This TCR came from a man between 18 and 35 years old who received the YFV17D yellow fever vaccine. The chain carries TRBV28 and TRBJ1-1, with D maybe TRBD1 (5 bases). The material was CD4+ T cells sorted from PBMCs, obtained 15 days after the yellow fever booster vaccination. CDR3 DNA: TGTGCCAGCAGTTCCCCCGGCAGGGCCAACACTGAAGCTTTCTTT. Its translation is CASSSPGRANTEAFF.